This TCR beta chain was observed in a study of blood T cell repertoires in COVID-19. On the study more broadly: Samples taken during acute and convalescent COVID-19 were collected in the United States, Italy and Spain. The cDNA or gDNA used as material had been derived from T cells, B-cell-depleted T cells, or PBMCs.

Original analysis: Reference gene primers were amplified, and this amplification served to estimate nucleated cell counts. The data were produced by immunoSEQ multiplex PCR, yet TCRdb's version contains in-frame clones alone and is incomplete. The DNA gave D and trimming, while V, J and clone size come from that table. The sample lists over 35,000 clones; 85% to 90% were seen once. A single count supports this clone. Germline lookup yields CDR1 LNHDA and CDR2 SQIVND (reference sequence). The CDR3 has 16 residues. Trimming removed 2 bases from V and 4 bases from J, with 14 bases in between. Source material: peripheral blood. The rearrangement joins TRBV19 to TRBJ1-4; unclear D gene. This receptor was obtained from a man in his sixties with active or convalescent COVID-19. The CDR3 reads CASSIIRAAVNEKLFF. CDR3 nucleotides: TGTGCCAGTAGTATAATTCGGGCAGCGGTTAATGAAAAACTGTTTTTT. The variable domain in full, completed from reference TRBV19 and TRBJ1-4, reads DGGITQSPKYLFRKEGQNVTLSCEQNLNHDAMYWYRQDPGQGLRLIYYSQIVNDFQKGDIAEGYSVSREKKESFPLTVTSAQKNPTAFYLCASSIIRAAVNEKLFFGSGTQLSVL.